The next 22 T cell receptor beta chains were all read from a single sample in a study of blood T cell repertoires in COVID-19. The repertoire was sequenced with immunoSEQ multiplex PCR; TCRdb's copy has only in-frame clones and lacks some. The sample carries fewer than 350,000 clones, roughly 93% recorded once. Material: PBMCs or T cells enriched from blood (not recorded which). The receptors were gathered from a woman aged 35 to 49 with acute COVID-19.

The chain recombines TRBV15 with TRBJ2-7; TRBD1 agrees at 7 bases. The junction had 5 bases not matched to a gene; V was cut back by 6 bases and J by 0 bases. The CDR3 length is 14 residues. Germline CDR1 reads LNHNV; CDR2 reads YYDKDF (reference sequence). The CDR3 spells CATRRQGDSYEQYF. CDR3 nucleotide sequence: TGTGCCACCAGGAGGCAGGGGGACTCCTACGAGCAGTACTTC.

The chain links TRBV19 to TRBJ2-7; D remains unclear. CDR1 is LNHDA, CDR2 SQIVND, per germline (reference sequence). The CDR3 runs 12 residues. The germline V and J ends were trimmed by 5 bases and 4 bases, with 9 bases remaining between them. The CDR3 coding sequence is TGTGCCAGTAGTGGAAGGCGGTACGAGCAGTACTTC. It codes for CASSGRRYEQYF.

The chain carries TRBV9 and TRBJ1-1, with 7 bases matching TRBD1. With 10 bases clipped from V and 0 bases from J, the junction kept 6 bases outside the gene matches. The CDR3 has 13 residues. Germline CDR1 reads SGDLS; CDR2 reads YYNGEE. The CDR3 DNA reads as TGTGCCTCTCAGGGGGGAATGAACACTGAAGCTTTCTTT. Protein: CASQGGMNTEAFF.

The DNA for the CDR3 is TGTGCCACCAGTGATTCTAAGACAGGGGGCCGTTCACCCCTCCACTTT. This codes for CATSDSKTGGRSPLHF. The chain joins TRBV24-1 to TRBJ1-6; 10 bases match TRBD1. V trimming: 2 bases; J trimming: 9 bases; junction bases outside the gene matches: 6. This CDR3 contains 16 residues. Germline lookup yields CDR1 KGHDR and CDR2 SFDVKD.

The CDR3 spells CASSFAGGRENEQFF. The CDR3 coding sequence is TGCGCCAGCAGCTTTGCAGGAGGCCGGGAGAATGAGCAGTTCTTC. This chain joins TRBV5-1 and TRBJ2-1, with D possibly TRBD2 on 6 matching bases. Trimming cost V 2 bases and J 7 bases, with 16 bases left between them. Germline values: CDR1 SGHRS, CDR2 YFSETQ. The CDR3 contains 15 residues.

The chain has TRBV19 and TRBJ1-3; TRBD1 agrees at 9 bases. CDR1 LNHDA and CDR2 SQIVND come from the germline V gene (reference sequence). The CDR3 covers 14 residues. J gave up 4 bases and V 8 bases, and 6 bases lay outside the gene matches. CDR3 sequence (DNA): TGTGCCAGTCTCGGAACAGGGGGCGGAAACACCATATATTTT. Protein: CASLGTGGGNTIYF. Full variable domain (rest looked up from reference TRBV19 and TRBJ1-3): DGGITQSPKYLFRKEGQNVTLSCEQNLNHDAMYWYRQDPGQGLRLIYYSQIVNDFQKGDIAEGYSVSREKKESFPLTVTSAQKNPTAFYLCASLGTGGGNTIYFGEGSWLTVV.

The rearrangement uses TRBV28 and TRBJ1-5; 7 nucleotides match TRBD1. The CDR3 totals 17 residues. The J segment lost 5 bases and the V segment lost 2 bases, leaving 12 bases of the junction unmatched. Germline CDR1 and CDR2: MDHEN and SYDVKM. The CDR3 region is CASSLDRVGTQDQPQHF. CDR3 DNA sequence: TGTGCCAGCAGTTTAGACAGGGTAGGGACCCAGGATCAGCCCCAGCATTTT. Variable domain in full (rest from reference TRBV28 and TRBJ1-5): DVKVTQSSRYLVKRTGEKVFLECVQDMDHENMFWYRQDPGLGLRLIYFSYDVKMKEKGDIPEGYSVSREKKERFSLILESASTNQTSMYLCASSLDRVGTQDQPQHFGDGTRLSIL.

V and J are TRBV5-1 and TRBJ2-5; 9 nucleotides agree with TRBD2. With V trimmed by 4 bases and J by 1 base, 5 bases remained unmatched. The length of the CDR3 is 15 residues. CDR1 is SGHRS and CDR2 is YFSETQ in the germline V gene. The CDR3 coding sequence is TGCGCCAGCAGCCAGACTAGCGGAGCCCAAGAGACCCAGTACTTC. Amino acid sequence: CASSQTSGAQETQYF.

V and J are TRBV9 and TRBJ1-1; 10 bases map to TRBD1. The CDR3 spans 14 residues. CDR1 and CDR2 from the germline V gene are SGDLS and YYNGEE. Trimming cost V 0 bases and J 11 bases; bases outside gene matches: 7. CDR3 in DNA: TGTGCCAGCAGCGTAGTCCCCGGGACAGGGGTCGCTTTCTTT. Encoded protein: CASSVVPGTGVAFF. The whole variable domain, filled in from reference TRBV9 and TRBJ1-1, reads DSGVTQTPKHLITATGQRVTLRCSPRSGDLSVYWYQQSLDQGLQFLIQYYNGEERAKGNILERFSAQQFPDLHSELNLSSLELGDSALYFCASSVVPGTGVAFFGQGTRLTVV.

In the case of this clone: A junction boundary mismatches the germline segment, possibly from a read error. The chain joins TRBV7-7 to TRBJ1-5, with 7 bases aligning to TRBD1. The germline V gene encodes CDR1 SSHAT and CDR2 FNYEAQ (reference sequence). The length of the CDR3 is 16 residues. The CDR3 region has the DNA TGTGCTAGCAGCTTTTATGGGACAGAGTTTAATCAGCCCCAGCATTTT. It is translated as CASSFYGTEFNQPQHF.

The chain carries TRBV3-1 (or the pseudogene TRBV3-2) and TRBJ1-1; 7 nucleotides agree with TRBD1. Germline CDR1 and CDR2: LGHDT and YNNKEL (reference sequence). There are 13 residues in the CDR3. J gave up 0 bases and V 11 bases, and 6 bases lay outside the gene matches. In nucleotides, the CDR3 is TGTGCCTCTTCACAGGGGATGAACACTGAAGCTTTCTTT. Its protein is CASSQGMNTEAFF.

The genes are TRBV6-5 and TRBJ1-1; no definite D call. V lost 5 bases and J lost 1, with 11 bases in between. This CDR3 has 14 residues. The V gene's germline CDR1 is MNHEY and CDR2 SVGAGI. CDR3 in DNA: TGTGCCAGCAGTAGCCGGGGAAAGAACACTGAAGCTTTCTTT. This encodes CASSSRGKNTEAFF.

In DNA, the CDR3 is TGTGCCAGTACCTTTGCGGGAGGGCCGGGAGAGACCCAGTACTTC. Protein: CASTFAGGPGETQYF. J is TRBJ2-5 and V is TRBV19; the match to TRBD2 covers 9 bases. The CDR3 is made up of 15 amino acids. Germline V gene sequence: CDR1 LNHDA, CDR2 SQIVND (reference sequence). V was pared by 7 bases and J by 4 bases, with 10 bases of the junction left unmatched.

The V and J genes are TRBV28 and TRBJ2-5; D may be TRBD2 (6 bases). Germline CDR1 MDHEN, CDR2 SYDVKM. The CDR3 contains 15 residues. V was shortened by 2 bases and J by 5 bases, with 15 bases between the two germline ends. This CDR3 reads CASSLGGVGSETQYF. The CDR3 coding sequence is TGTGCCAGCAGTTTAGGAGGGGTAGGGTCGGAGACCCAGTACTTC. Filled out from reference TRBV28 and TRBJ2-5, the complete variable domain reads DVKVTQSSRYLVKRTGEKVFLECVQDMDHENMFWYRQDPGLGLRLIYFSYDVKMKEKGDIPEGYSVSREKKERFSLILESASTNQTSMYLCASSLGGVGSETQYFGPGTRLLVL.

The chain combines TRBV18 with TRBJ1-3, with D possibly being TRBD1 (5 bases). V was cut by 8 bases and J by 0 bases, with 8 bases left in between. Germline CDR1 KGHSH, CDR2 LQKENI. This CDR3 spans 13 amino acids. The CDR3 DNA is TGTGCCAGCGAACAGGACTCTGGAAACACCATATATTTT. Its translation: CASEQDSGNTIYF.

On this clone itself: An end of the junction does not agree with germline; a read error may underlie this. J is TRBJ1-4 and V is TRBV19, with TRBD1 identical over 7 bases. Germline CDR1 LNHDA, CDR2 SQIVND (reference sequence). The CDR3 has 14 amino acids. For the CDR3, the DNA is TGTGCCAGTAGAATAGGTCGAGGGGGCGAAAAACTGTTTTTT. Translated, it gives CASRIGRGGEKLFF.

The chain employs TRBV4-2 and TRBJ1-1; D unresolved. V was shortened by 4 bases and J by 1 base, with 10 bases between the two germline ends. Germline CDR1 and CDR2: LGHNA and YNFKEQ. CDR3 length: 14 amino acids. DNA of the CDR3: TGTGCCAGCAGCCCGCGCCCCGGGAACACTGAAGCTTTCTTT. This gives the protein CASSPRPGNTEAFF.

The chain has TRBV30 and TRBJ2-4, with 7 bases identical to TRBD1. V lost 1 base to trimming and J lost 2 bases; unmatched junction nucleotides: 5. The germline gives CDR1 GTSNPN, CDR2 SVGIG (reference sequence). The CDR3 spans 15 residues. The CDR3 is CAWSGVRGPKNIQYF. The DNA of the CDR3 is TGTGCCTGGAGTGGGGTGAGGGGGCCCAAAAACATTCAGTACTTC. The complete variable domain, with remaining parts taken from reference TRBV30 and TRBJ2-4, reads SQTIHQWPATLVQPVGSPLSLECTVEGTSNPNLYWYRQAAGRGLQLLFYSVGIGQISSEVPQNLSASRPQDRQFILSSKKLLLSDSGFYLCAWSGVRGPKNIQYFGAGTRLSVL.

The V call is TRBV29-1, the J call TRBJ1-2; 11 nucleotides line up with TRBD1. This CDR3 spans 13 amino acids. Germline V gene sequence: CDR1 SQVTM, CDR2 ANQGSEA. The trim removed 2 bases at V and 7 bases at J, leaving 3 bases unmatched. The CDR3 region is CSVERDRGAGYTF. In nucleotides, the CDR3 is TGCAGCGTTGAACGGGACAGGGGGGCTGGCTACACCTTC.

V gene TRBV7-9 combines with J gene TRBJ1-1; TRBD1 might be the D (6 bases). The CDR3 extends over 13 amino acids. Trimming took 7 bases from V and 4 from J, leaving 13 bases between them. Germline CDR1 reads SEHNR; CDR2 reads FQNEAQ (reference sequence). The CDR3 nucleotides are TGTGCCAGCACCCTTTTACAGGGCACTGAAGCTTTCTTT. Its protein product is CASTLLQGTEAFF.

V is TRBV21-1 and J is TRBJ2-5; the tabulated D call, TRBD2, remains unverified against the DNA. TRBV21-1 is shown as a pseudogene. The CDR3 sequence is 16 residues long. CDR3 sequence (DNA): TGTGCCAGCAGCCCCCCCTTGCGGGGGGCAAAGGAGACCCAGTACTTC. Protein product: CASSPPLRGAKETQYF.

The CDR3 nucleotides are TGTGCCAGCAGTTTCGGACAGGGCACCTACGAGCAGTACTTC. It encodes CASSFGQGTYEQYF. The chain links TRBV6-2 or TRBV6-3 to TRBJ2-7, with 8 positions matching TRBD1. Germline lookup yields CDR1 MNHEY and CDR2 SVGEGT. The V gene end was trimmed by 4 bases and the J gene end by 2 bases; junction bases not matched to a gene: 4. The CDR3 totals 14 residues.